These 10 T cell receptor beta chains were all obtained from the same sample, sequenced in a study of CD8+ T cells in alopecia areata. Investigators isolated RNA and reverse transcribed it into cDNA to act as the sequencing template. Generated by immunoSEQ multiplex PCR, the TCRdb table keeps only in-frame clones and is missing some. In the table there are around 120,000 clones, about 60% of which are singletons. The sequenced material came from CD4+ T cells sorted from blood. The receptors here all came from a human donor in good health.

Only a few counts were recorded for this clone. The chain combines TRBV2 with TRBJ2-7; no firm D call. The CDR3 is made up of 14 amino acids. V was pared by 7 bases and J by 0 bases, with 13 bases between. The germline V gene encodes CDR1 SNHLY and CDR2 FYNNEI. The CDR3 is CASTPDGFSYEQYF. Written as DNA, the CDR3 is TGTGCCAGCACCCCGGACGGATTCTCCTACGAGCAGTACTTC.

The rearrangement uses TRBV29-1 and TRBJ1-6; D is ambiguous. This CDR3 has 12 amino acids. V was clipped by 6 bases and J by 11 bases, with 14 bases between them. Germline lookup yields CDR1 SQVTM and CDR2 ANQGSEA. This CDR3 is CSVGEVGTPLHF. As DNA, the CDR3 is TGCAGCGTCGGGGAGGTGGGAACACCCCTCCACTTT. Variable domain in full (rest from reference TRBV29-1 and TRBJ1-6): SAVISQKPSRDICQRGTSLTIQCQVDSQVTMMFWYRQQPGQSLTLIATANQGSEATYESGFVIDKFPISRPNLTFSTLTVSNMSPEDSSIYLCSVGEVGTPLHFGNGTRLTVT.

The chain employs TRBV4-1 and TRBJ1-1; D unresolved. Germline V CDR1 and CDR2: MGHRA, YSYEKL. The CDR3 consists of 14 residues. V was pared by 1 base and J by 1 base, with 7 bases between. CDR3 in DNA: TGCGCCAGCAGCCAAGCCGGTGGGAACACTGAAGCTTTCTTT. Its protein is CASSQAGGNTEAFF.

This clone was found a few times. This chain uses TRBV7-2 with TRBJ1-4; 8 bases line up with TRBD1. The CDR3 sequence is 15 residues long. Unmatched junction bases numbered 9, after V lost 5 bases and J lost 7 bases. Germline V CDR1 and CDR2: SGHTA, FQGNSA. The CDR3 coding sequence is TGTGCCAGCAGCCGCGACAGGGGCCTTGGTGAAAAACTGTTTTTT. Protein: CASSRDRGLGEKLFF.

A single count supports this clone. V gene TRBV29-1 combines with J gene TRBJ1-1; D is undetermined. This CDR3 has 15 residues. CDR1 and CDR2 (germline): SQVTM, ANQGSEA. Trimming stripped 5 bases from V and 0 bases from J, with 16 bases between. CDR3 coding DNA: TGCAGCGTTCCGCCGCCAGGCGAGCTGAACACTGAAGCTTTCTTT. Translated: CSVPPPGELNTEAFF.

This clone was picked up a small number of times. The rearrangement links TRBV25-1 to TRBJ2-2; D is ambiguous. Trimming removed 3 bases from V and 7 bases from J, with 9 bases in between. The CDR3 extends over 13 amino acids. Germline CDR1 MGHDK, CDR2 SYGVNS. In nucleotides, the CDR3 is TGTGCCAGCAGTGACCGCTTAAACGGGGAGCTGTTTTTT. Translated: CASSDRLNGELFF. Variable domain in full (rest from reference TRBV25-1 and TRBJ2-2): EADIYQTPRYLVIGTGKKITLECSQTMGHDKMYWYQQDPGMELHLIHYSYGVNSTEKGDLSSESTVSRIRTEHFPLTLESARPSHTSQYLCASSDRLNGELFFGEGSRLTVL.

The V call is TRBV7-2, the J call TRBJ2-2; 8 bases match TRBD1. The germline gives CDR1 SGHTA, CDR2 FQGNSA. J was trimmed by 5 bases and V by 3 bases; bases with no gene match: 2. The CDR3 is 14 amino acids. The CDR3 is CASSFGQGTGELFF. The CDR3 DNA reads TGTGCCAGCAGCTTTGGACAGGGTACCGGGGAGCTGTTTTTT.

Concerning this clone: Within the sample, other DNA sequences also encode this same CDR3. The chain combines TRBV29-1 with TRBJ2-7; 8 positions agree with TRBD1. Germline-derived CDR1 and CDR2 are SQVTM and ANQGSEA. V dropped 7 bases and J dropped 4; count of bases not matched to a gene: 6. There are 12 residues in the CDR3. In nucleotides, the CDR3 is TGCAGCGCCGGGACAGGCCTTTACGAGCAGTACTTC. The encoded protein is CSAGTGLYEQYF.

Only a few counts were recorded for this clone. V and J are TRBV29-1 and TRBJ2-7, with TRBD1 as a possible D gene (5 bases). The length of the CDR3 is 11 residues. V was cut by 3 bases and J by 6 bases, with 9 bases left in between. Looked up from germline, CDR1 is SQVTM and CDR2 is ANQGSEA. CDR3 in amino acids: CSVEARAEQYF. CDR3 bases: TGCAGCGTTGAGGCCAGGGCCGAGCAGTACTTC.

The chain combines TRBV5-6 with TRBJ2-5, with TRBD2 as a possible D gene (6 bases). The CDR3 runs to 13 residues. Germline CDR1 is SGHDT and CDR2 is YYEEEE. The V end was cut by 3 bases, the J end by 5 bases, with 11 bases between. The CDR3 spells CASSWTTTETQYF. In DNA form, the CDR3 reads TGTGCCAGCAGCTGGACTACTACGGAGACCCAGTACTTC. The variable domain in full, with the rest retrieved from reference TRBV5-6 and TRBJ2-5, is DAGVTQSPTHLIKTRGQQVTLRCSPKSGHDTVSWYQQALGQGPQFIFQYYEEEERQRGNFPDRFSGHQFPNYSSELNVNALLLGDSALYLCASSWTTTETQYFGPGTRLLVL.